This TCR beta chain was sequenced for a study of T cell clones after liver transplantation. Study overall: Samples came pre-transplant, pre-randomization before withdrawal, and post-randomization after withdrawal ended.

The V gene's germline CDR1 is KGHSH and CDR2 LQKENI. The CDR3 contains 15 residues. The V and J ends lost 8 bases and 0 bases, in that order; junction bases with no gene match: 4. Here immunoSEQ multiplex PCR was the method, and the copy in TCRdb shows in-frame clones only, minus some. Of about 75,000 clones listed, more than 90% are singletons. Sequenced material: CD4+ T cells from blood, taken before liver transplant. This TCR was sampled from a human donor who received a liver transplant. The chain has TRBV18 and TRBJ2-6; TRBD1 agrees at 7 bases. In DNA, the CDR3 is TGTGCCAGCAGGGACAGTATCTCTGGGGCCAACGTCCTGACTTTC. Protein product: CASRDSISGANVLTF.